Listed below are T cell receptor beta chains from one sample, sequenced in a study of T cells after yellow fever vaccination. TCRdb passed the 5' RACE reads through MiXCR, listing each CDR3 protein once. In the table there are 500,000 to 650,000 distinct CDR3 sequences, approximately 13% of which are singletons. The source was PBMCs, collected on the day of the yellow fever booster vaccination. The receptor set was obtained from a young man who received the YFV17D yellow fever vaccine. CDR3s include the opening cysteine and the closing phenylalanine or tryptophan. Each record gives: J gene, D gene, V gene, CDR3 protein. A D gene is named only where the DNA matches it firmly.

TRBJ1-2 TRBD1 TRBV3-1 CASSHLDREDGGYTF
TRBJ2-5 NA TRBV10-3 CAISEFARQETQYF
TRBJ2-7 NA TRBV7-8 CASSLAAGTALSEQYF
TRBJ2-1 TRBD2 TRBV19 CASGSGVKQAGEQFF
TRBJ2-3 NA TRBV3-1 CASSTLGSTDTQYF
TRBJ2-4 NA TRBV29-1 CSILWGSKNIQYF
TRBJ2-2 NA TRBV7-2 CASSLVTGLTGELFF
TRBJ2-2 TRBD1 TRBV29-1 CSVNRGTGGTGELFF
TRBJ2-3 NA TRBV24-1 CATSDFTQNTDTQYF
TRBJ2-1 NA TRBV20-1 CSASHRYNEQFF
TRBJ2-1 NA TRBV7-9 CASSLEKYNEQFF
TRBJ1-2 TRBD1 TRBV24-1 CATSDTTGGHGYTF
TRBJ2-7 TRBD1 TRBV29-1 CSLARSPAPGTGEQYF
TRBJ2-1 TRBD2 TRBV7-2 CASSATSGSYNEQFF
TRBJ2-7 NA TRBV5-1 CASSDAGPYEQYF
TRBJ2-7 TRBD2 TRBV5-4 CASSLEGLAGALYF